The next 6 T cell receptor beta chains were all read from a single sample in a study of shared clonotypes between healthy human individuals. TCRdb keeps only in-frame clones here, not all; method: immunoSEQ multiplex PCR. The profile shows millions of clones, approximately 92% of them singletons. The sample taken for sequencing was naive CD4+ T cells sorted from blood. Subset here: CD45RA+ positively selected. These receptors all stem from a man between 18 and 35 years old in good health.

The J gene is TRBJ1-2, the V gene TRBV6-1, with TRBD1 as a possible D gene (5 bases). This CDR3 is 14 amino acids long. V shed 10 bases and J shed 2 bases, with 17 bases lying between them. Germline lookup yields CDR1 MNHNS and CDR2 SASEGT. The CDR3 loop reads CATETANLNYGYTF. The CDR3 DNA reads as TGTGCCACCGAGACAGCGAATCTAAACTATGGCTACACCTTC.

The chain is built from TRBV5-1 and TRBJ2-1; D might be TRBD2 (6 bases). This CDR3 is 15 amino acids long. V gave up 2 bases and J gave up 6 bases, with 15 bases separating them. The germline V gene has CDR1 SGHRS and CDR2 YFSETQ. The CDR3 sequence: CASSLLGGVSNEQFF. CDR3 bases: TGCGCCAGCAGCTTACTAGGCGGGGTGTCCAATGAGCAGTTCTTC.

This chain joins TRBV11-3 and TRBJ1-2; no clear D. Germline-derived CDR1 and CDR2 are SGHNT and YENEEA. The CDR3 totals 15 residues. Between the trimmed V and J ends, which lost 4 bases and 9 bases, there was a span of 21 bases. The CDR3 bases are TGTGCCAGCAGCTCACGAACGGTGCCTCAAACTCGCTACACCTTC. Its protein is CASSSRTVPQTRYTF.

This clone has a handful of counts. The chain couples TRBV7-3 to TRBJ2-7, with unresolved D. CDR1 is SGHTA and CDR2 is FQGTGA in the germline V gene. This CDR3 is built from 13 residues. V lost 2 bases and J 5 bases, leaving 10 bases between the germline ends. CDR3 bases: TGTGCCAGCAGCTTATTGGGGTTCGACGAGCAGTACTTC. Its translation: CASSLLGFDEQYF.

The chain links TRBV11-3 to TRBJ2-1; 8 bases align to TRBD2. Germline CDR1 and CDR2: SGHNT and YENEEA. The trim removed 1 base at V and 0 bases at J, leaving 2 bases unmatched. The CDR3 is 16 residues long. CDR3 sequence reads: CASSLVGTSSYNEQFF. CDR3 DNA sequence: TGTGCCAGCAGCTTAGTGGGGACTAGCTCCTACAATGAGCAGTTCTTC.

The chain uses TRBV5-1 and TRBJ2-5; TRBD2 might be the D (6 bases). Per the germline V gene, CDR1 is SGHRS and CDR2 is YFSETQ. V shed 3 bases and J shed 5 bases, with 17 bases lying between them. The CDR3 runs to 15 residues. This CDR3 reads CASSWGIAVGETQYF. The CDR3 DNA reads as TGCGCCAGCAGCTGGGGGATAGCGGTCGGGGAGACCCAGTACTTC.